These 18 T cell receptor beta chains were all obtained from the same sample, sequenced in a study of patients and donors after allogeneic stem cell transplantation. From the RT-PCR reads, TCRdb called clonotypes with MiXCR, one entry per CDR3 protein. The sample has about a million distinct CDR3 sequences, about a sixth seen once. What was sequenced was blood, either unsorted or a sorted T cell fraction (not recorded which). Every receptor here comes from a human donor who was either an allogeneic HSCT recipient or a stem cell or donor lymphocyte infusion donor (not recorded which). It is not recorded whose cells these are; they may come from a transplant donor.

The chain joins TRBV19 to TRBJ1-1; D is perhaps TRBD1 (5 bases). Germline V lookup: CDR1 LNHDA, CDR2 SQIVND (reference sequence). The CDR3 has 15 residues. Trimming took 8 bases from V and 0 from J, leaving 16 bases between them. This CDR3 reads CASRGGGTLNTEAFF. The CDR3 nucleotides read TGTGCCAGTCGTGGGGGGGGGACTTTGAACACTGAAGCTTTCTTT.

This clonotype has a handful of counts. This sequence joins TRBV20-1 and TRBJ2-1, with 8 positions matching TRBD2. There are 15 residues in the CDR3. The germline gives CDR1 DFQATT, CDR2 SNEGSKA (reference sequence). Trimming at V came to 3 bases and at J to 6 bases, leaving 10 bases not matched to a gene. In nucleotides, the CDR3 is TGCAGTGCTAGGATTAGCGGGGCCACGGGCAATGAGCAGTTCTTC. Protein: CSARISGATGNEQFF.

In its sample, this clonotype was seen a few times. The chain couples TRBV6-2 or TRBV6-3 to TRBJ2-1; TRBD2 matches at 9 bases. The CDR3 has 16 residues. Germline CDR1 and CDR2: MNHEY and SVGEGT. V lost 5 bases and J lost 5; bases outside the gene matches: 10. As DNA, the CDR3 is TGTGCCAGCAGTGAGTTCCCAGCGGGGGGCCACAATGAGCAGTTCTTC. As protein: CASSEFPAGGHNEQFF.

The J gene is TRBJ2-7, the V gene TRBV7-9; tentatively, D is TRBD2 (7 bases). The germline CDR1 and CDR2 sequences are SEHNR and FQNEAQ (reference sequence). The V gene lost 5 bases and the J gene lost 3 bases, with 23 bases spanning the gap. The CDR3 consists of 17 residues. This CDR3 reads CASSPPGARLAHYEQYF. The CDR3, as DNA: TGTGCCAGCAGCCCCCCAGGGGCCAGACTAGCCCACTACGAGCAGTACTTC.

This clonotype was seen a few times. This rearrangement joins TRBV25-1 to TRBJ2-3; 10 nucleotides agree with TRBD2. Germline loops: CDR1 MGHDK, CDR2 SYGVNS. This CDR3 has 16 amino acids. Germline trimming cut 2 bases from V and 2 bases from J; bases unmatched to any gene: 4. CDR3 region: CASSETSGRATDTQYF. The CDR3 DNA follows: TGTGCCAGCAGTGAAACGAGCGGGAGGGCCACAGATACGCAGTATTTT.

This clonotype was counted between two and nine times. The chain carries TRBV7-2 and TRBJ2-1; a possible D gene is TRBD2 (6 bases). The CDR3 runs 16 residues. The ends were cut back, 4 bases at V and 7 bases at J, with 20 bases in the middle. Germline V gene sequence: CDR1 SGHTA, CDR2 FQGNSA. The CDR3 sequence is CASSSRQSGLWNEQFF. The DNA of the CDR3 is TGTGCCAGCAGCTCCAGACAATCGGGACTTTGGAATGAGCAGTTCTTC.

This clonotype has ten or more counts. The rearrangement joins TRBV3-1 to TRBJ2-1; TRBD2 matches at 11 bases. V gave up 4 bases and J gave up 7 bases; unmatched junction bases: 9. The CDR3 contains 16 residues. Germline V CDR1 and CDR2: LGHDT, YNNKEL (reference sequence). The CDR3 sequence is CASSPRLAGRWNEQFF. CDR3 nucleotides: TGTGCCAGCAGCCCACGACTAGCGGGAAGGTGGAATGAGCAGTTCTTC.

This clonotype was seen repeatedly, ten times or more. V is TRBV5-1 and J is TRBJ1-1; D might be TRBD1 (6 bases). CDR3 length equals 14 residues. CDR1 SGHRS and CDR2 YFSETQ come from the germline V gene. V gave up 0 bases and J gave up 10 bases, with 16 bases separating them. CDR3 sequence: CASSLAGRGSAAFF. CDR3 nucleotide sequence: TGCGCCAGCAGCTTGGCTGGCAGGGGATCCGCAGCTTTCTTT.

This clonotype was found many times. The CDR3 sequence is CASSSGTGSYRGDNEQFF. For the CDR3, the DNA is TGCGCCAGCAGCTCCGGGACAGGATCTTACCGGGGGGACAATGAGCAGTTCTTC. The chain joins TRBV5-1 to TRBJ2-1; D might be TRBD1 (8 bases). V was shortened by 3 bases and J by 5 bases, with 24 bases between the two germline ends. Germline CDR1 reads SGHRS; CDR2 reads YFSETQ. The CDR3 runs 18 residues. Variable domain in full (rest from reference TRBV5-1 and TRBJ2-1): KAGVTQTPRYLIKTRGQQVTLSCSPISGHRSVSWYQQTPGQGLQFLFEYFSETQRNKGNFPGRFSGRQFSNSRSEMNVSTLELGDSALYLCASSSGTGSYRGDNEQFFGPGTRLTVL.

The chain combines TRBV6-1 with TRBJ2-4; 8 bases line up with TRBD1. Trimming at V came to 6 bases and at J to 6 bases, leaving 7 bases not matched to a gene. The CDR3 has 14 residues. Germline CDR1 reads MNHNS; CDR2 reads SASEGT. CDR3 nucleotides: TGTGCCAGCAGCCGACAGGGGTCAACAAACATTCAGTACTTC. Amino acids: CASSRQGSTNIQYF.

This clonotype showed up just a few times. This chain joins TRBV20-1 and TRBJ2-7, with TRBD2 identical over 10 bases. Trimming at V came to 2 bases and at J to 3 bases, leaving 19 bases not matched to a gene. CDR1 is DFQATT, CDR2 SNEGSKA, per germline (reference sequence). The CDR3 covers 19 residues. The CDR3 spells CSARPTGGRSGRAVYEQYF. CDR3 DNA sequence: TGCAGTGCTAGACCAACAGGGGGACGAAGCGGGAGGGCCGTCTACGAGCAGTACTTC.

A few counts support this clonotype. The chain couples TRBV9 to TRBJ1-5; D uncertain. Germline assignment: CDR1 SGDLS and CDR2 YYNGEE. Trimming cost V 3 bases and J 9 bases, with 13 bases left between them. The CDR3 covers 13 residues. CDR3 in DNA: TGTGCCAGCAGCGCCTCCGTGCAGTTGCCCCAGCATTTT. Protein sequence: CASSASVQLPQHF.

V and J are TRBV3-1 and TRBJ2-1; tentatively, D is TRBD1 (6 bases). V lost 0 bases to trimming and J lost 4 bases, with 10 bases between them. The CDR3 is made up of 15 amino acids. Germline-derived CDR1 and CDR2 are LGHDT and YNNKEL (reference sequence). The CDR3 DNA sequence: TGTGCCAGCAGCCAAGACCCGGACAGTTACAATGAGCAGTTCTTC. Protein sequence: CASSQDPDSYNEQFF.

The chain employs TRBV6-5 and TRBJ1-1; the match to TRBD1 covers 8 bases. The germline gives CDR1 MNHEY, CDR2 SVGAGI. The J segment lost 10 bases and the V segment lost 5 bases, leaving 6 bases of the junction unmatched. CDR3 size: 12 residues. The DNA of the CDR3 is TGTGCCAGCAGTAGACAGGGGACAGGAGCTTTCTTT. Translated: CASSRQGTGAFF.

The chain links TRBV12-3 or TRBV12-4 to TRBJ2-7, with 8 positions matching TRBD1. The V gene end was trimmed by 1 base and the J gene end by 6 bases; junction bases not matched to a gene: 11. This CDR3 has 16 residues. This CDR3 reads CASSLDRGMMEIEQYF. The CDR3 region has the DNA TGTGCCAGCAGTTTAGACAGGGGGATGATGGAAATCGAGCAGTACTTC.

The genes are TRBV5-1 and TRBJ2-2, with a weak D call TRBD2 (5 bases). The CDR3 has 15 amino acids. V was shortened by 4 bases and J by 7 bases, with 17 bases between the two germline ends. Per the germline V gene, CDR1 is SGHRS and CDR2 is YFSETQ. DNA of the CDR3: TGCGCCAGCAGCATCAGATGGAGGTTCGACGGGGAGCTGTTTTTT. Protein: CASSIRWRFDGELFF. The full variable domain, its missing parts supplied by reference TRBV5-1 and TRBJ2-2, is KAGVTQTPRYLIKTRGQQVTLSCSPISGHRSVSWYQQTPGQGLQFLFEYFSETQRNKGNFPGRFSGRQFSNSRSEMNVSTLELGDSALYLCASSIRWRFDGELFFGEGSRLTVL.

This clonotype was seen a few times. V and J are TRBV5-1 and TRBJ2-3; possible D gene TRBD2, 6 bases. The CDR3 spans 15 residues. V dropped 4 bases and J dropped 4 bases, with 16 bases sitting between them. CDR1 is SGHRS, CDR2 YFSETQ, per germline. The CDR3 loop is CASSRNRLGPDTQYF. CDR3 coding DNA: TGCGCCAGCAGCCGGAATAGACTAGGACCAGATACGCAGTATTTT.

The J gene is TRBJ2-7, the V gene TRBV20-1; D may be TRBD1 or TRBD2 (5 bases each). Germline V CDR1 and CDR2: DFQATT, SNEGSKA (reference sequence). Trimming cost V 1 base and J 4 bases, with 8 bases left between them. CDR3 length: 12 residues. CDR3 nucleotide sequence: TGCAGTGCTAGAGTCAGGGAGTACGAGCAGTACTTC. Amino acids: CSARVREYEQYF.